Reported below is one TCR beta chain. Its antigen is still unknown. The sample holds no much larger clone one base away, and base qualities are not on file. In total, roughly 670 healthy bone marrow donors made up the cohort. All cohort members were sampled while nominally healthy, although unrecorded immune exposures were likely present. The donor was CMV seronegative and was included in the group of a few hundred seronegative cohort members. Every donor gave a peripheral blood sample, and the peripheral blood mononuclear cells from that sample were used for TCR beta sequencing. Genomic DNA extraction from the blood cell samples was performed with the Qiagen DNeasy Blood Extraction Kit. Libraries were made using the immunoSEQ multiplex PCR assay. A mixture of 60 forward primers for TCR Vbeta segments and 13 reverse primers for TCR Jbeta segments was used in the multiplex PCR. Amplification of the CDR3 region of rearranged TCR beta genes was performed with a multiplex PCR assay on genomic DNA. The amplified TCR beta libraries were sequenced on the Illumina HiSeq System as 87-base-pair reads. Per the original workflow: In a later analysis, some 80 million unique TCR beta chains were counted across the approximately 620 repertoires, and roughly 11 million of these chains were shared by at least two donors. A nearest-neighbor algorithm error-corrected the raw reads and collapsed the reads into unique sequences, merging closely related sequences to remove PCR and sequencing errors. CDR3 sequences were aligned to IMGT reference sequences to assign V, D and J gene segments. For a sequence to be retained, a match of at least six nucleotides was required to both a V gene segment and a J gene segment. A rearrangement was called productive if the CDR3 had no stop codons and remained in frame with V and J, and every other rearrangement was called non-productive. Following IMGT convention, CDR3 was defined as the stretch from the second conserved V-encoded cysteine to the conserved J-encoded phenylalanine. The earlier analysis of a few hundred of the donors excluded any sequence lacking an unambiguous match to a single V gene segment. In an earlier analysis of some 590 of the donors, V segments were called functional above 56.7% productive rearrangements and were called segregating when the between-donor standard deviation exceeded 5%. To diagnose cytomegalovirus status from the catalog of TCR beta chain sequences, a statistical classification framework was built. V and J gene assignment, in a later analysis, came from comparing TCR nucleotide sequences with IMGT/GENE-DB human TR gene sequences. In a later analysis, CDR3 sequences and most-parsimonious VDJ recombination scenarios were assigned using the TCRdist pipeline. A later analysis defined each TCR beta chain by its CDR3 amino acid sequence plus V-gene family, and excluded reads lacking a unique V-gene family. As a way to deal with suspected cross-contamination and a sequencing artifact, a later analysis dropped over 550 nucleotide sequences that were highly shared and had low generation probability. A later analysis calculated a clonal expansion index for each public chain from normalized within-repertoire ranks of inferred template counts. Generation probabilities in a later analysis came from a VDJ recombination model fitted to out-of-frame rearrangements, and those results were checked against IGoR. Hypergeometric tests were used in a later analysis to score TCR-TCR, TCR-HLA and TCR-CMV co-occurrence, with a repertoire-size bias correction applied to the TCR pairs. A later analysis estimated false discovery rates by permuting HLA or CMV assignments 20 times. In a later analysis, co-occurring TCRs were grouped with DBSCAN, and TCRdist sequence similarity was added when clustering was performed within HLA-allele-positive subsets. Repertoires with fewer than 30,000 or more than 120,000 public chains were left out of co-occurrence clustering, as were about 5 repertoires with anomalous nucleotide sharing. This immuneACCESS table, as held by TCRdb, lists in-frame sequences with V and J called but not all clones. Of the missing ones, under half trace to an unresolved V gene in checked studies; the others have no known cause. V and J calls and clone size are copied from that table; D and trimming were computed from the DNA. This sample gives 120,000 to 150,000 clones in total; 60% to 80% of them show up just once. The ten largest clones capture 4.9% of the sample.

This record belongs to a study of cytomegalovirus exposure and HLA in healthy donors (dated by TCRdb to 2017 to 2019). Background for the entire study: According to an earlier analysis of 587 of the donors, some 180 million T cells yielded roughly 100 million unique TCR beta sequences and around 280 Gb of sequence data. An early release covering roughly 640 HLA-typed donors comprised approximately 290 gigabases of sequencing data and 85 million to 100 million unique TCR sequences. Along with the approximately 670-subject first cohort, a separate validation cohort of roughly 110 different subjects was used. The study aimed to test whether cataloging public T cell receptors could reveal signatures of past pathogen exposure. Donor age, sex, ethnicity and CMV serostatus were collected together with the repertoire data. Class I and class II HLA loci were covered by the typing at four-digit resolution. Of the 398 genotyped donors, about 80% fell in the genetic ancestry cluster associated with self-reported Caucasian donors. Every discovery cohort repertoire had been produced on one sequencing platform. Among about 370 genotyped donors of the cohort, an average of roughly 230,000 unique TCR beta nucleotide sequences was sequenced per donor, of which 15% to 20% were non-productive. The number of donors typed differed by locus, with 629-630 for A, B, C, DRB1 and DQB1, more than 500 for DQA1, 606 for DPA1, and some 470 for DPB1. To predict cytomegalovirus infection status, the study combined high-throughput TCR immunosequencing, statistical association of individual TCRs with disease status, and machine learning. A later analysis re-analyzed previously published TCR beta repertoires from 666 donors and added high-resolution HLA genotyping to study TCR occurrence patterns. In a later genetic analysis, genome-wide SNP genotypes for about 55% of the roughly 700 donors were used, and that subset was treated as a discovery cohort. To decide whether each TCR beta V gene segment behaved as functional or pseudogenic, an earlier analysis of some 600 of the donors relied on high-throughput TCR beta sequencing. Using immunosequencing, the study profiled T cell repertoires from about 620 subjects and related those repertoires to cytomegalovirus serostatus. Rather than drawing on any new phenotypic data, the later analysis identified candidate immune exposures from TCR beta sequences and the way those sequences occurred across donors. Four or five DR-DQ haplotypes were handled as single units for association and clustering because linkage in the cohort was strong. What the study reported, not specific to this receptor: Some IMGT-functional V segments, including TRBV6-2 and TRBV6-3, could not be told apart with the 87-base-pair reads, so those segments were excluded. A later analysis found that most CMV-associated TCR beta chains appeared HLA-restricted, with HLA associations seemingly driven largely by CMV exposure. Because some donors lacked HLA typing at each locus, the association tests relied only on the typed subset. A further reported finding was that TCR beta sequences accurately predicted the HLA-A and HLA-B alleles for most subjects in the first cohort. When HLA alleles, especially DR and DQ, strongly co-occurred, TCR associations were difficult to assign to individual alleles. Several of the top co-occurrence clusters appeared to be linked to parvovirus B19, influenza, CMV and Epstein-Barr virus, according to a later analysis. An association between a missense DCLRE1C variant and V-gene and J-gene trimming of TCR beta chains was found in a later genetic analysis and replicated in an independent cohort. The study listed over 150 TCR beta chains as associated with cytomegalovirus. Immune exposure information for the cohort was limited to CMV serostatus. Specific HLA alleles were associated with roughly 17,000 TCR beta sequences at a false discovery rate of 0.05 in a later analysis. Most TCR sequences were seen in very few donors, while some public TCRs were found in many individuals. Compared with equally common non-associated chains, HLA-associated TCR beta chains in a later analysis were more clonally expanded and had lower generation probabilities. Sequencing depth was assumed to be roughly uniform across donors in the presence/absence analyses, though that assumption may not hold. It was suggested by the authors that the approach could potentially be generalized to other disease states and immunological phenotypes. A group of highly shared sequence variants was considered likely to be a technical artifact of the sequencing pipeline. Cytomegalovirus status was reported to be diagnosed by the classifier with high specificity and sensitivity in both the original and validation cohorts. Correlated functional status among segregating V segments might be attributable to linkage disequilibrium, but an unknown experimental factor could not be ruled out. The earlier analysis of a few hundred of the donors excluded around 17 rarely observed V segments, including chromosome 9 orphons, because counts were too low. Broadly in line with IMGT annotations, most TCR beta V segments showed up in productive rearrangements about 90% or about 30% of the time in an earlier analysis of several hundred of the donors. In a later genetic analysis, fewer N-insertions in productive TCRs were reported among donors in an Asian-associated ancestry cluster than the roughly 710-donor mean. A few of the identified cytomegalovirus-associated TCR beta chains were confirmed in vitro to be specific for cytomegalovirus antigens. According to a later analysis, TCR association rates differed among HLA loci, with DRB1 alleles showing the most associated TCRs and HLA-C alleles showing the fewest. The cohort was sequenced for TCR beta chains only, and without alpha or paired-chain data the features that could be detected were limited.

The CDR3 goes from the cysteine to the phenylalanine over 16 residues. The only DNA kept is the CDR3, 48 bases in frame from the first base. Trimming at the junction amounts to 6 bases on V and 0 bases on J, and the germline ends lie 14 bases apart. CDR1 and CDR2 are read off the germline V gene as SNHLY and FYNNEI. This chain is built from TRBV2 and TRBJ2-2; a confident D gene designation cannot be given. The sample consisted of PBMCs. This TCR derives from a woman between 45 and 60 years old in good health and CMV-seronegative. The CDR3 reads CASSLSSPSNTGELFF. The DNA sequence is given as TGTGCCAGCAGCTTATCCAGTCCCTCGAACACCGGGGAGCTGTTTTTT.